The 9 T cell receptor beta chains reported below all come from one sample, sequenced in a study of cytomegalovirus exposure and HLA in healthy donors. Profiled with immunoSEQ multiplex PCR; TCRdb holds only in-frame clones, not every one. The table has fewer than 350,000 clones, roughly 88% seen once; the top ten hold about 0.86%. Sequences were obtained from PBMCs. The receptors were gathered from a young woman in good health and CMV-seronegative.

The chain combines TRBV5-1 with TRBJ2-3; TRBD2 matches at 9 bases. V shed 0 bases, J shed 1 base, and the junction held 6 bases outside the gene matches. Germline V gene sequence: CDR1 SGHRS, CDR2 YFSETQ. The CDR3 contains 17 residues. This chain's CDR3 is CASSLAPSGTGTDTQYF. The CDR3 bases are TGCGCCAGCAGCTTGGCCCCTAGCGGGACAGGCACAGATACGCAGTATTTT.

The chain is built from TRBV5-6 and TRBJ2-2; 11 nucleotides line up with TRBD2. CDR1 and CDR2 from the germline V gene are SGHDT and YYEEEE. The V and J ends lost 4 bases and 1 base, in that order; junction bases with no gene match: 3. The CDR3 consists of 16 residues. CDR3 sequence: CASSLGLAVNTGELFF. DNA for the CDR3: TGTGCCAGCAGCCTGGGACTAGCGGTGAACACCGGGGAGCTGTTTTTT.

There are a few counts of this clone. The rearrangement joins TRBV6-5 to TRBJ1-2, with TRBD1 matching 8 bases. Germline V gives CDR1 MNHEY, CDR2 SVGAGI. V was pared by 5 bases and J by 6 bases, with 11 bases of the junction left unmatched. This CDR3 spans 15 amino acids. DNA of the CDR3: TGTGCCAGCAGTACACGGACAGGGTTGGCAAATGGCTACACCTTC. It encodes CASSTRTGLANGYTF.

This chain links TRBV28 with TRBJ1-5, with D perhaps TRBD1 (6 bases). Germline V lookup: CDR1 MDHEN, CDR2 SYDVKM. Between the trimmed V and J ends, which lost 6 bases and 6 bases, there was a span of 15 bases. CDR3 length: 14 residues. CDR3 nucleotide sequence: TGTGCCAGCAGACAAACTCAGGGGACTCAGCCCCAGCATTTT. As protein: CASRQTQGTQPQHF.

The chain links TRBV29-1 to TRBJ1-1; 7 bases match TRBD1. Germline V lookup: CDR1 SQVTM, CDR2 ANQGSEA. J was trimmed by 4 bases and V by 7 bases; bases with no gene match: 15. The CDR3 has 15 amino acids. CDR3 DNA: TGCAGCGCCGGGACAGCGGACTTTTTAGGCACTGAAGCTTTCTTT. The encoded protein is CSAGTADFLGTEAFF.

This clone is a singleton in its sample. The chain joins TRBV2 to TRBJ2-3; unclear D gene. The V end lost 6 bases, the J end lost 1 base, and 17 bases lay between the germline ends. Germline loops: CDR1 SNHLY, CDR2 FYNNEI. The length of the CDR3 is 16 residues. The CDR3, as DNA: TGTGCCAGCAGCGTTTTAGCAAGTGGCGGCACAGATACGCAGTATTTT. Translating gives CASSVLASGGTDTQYF.

CDR3 protein: CASSQDRPNYTF. The CDR3 DNA reads as TGTGCCAGCAGCCAGGACAGGCCAAACTACACCTTC. The chain joins TRBV28 to TRBJ1-2; 7 nucleotides line up with TRBD1. CDR1 and CDR2 from the germline V gene are MDHEN and SYDVKM. The CDR3 contains 12 residues. Trimming took 6 bases from V and 10 from J; bases not matched to a gene: 8.

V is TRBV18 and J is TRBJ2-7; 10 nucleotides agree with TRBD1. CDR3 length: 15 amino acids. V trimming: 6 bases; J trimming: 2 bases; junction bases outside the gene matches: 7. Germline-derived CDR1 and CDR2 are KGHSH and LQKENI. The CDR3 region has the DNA TGTGCCAGCTCGCCGGGACAGGGGCTCGCCTACGAGCAGTACTTC. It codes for CASSPGQGLAYEQYF.

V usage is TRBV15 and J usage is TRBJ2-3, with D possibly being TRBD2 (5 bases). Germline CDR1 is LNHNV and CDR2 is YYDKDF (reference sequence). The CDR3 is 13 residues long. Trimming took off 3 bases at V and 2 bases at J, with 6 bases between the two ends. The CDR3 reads CATSRGDTDTQYF. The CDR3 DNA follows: TGTGCCACCAGCAGGGGAGACACAGATACGCAGTATTTT.